The next 14 T cell receptor beta chains were all read from a single sample in a study of preoperative IRX-2 immunotherapy in early breast cancer. Data came from immunoSEQ multiplex PCR; TCRdb stores just in-frame clones and leaves some out. The sample shows some 30,000 clones, around 90% of them seen only once. Treatment in this sample: preoperative locoregional IRX-2 cytokine immunotherapy. The specimen was collected from a patient treated with IRX-2 immunotherapy. All receptors come from a human donor with breast cancer.

This rearrangement joins TRBV7-2 to TRBJ2-4; possibly TRBD1 for D (7 bases). Germline CDR1 and CDR2: SGHTA and FQGNSA. There are 14 residues in the CDR3. Trimming took off 5 bases at V and 5 bases at J, with 13 bases between the two ends. CDR3 DNA: TGTGCCAGCAGCCCCCAGGGGGGCCAAAACATTCAGTACTTC. This gives the protein CASSPQGGQNIQYF.

The chain links TRBV13 to TRBJ2-3; D unclear. V gave up 2 bases and J gave up 4 bases, with 13 bases separating them. Germline CDR1 is PRHDT and CDR2 is FYEKMQ (reference sequence). The CDR3 is made up of 15 amino acids. The CDR3 nucleotides are TGTGCCAGCAGCTTATACGTGATAACGGCAGATACGCAGTATTTT. Its translation: CASSLYVITADTQYF. Full variable domain (missing parts from reference TRBV13 and TRBJ2-3): AAGVIQSPRHLIKEKRETATLKCYPIPRHDTVYWYQQGPGQDPQFLISFYEKMQSDKGSIPDRFSAQQFSDYHSELNMSSLELGDSALYFCASSLYVITADTQYFGPGTRLTVL.

This sequence joins TRBV7-2 and TRBJ1-2; 8 bases align to TRBD1. J was trimmed by 6 bases and V by 3 bases; bases with no gene match: 15. The CDR3 sequence is 17 residues long. Germline V gives CDR1 SGHTA, CDR2 FQGNSA. CDR3 bases: TGTGCCAGCAGCTTGGGGGGTGCCAGGGGGCGAAGGGATGGCTACACCTTC. Protein: CASSLGGARGRRDGYTF.

The chain recombines TRBV7-8 with TRBJ1-5; possibly TRBD1 for D (6 bases). The CDR3 spans 18 residues. Trimming took off 1 base at V and 1 base at J, with 17 bases between the two ends. Germline-derived CDR1 and CDR2 are SGHVS and FQNEAQ. The CDR3 DNA reads TGTGCCAGCAGCTTAGAACAGGGAGGTGGTCGGAGCAATCAGCCCCAGCATTTT. This sequence encodes CASSLEQGGGRSNQPQHF.

This chain links TRBV5-1 with TRBJ2-2; the D is unclear. This CDR3 has 13 amino acids. V lost 2 bases and J 1 base, leaving 3 bases between the germline ends. Germline loops: CDR1 SGHRS, CDR2 YFSETQ. The CDR3 region has the DNA TGCGCCAGCAGCTTACGGAACACCGGGGAGCTGTTTTTT. This codes for CASSLRNTGELFF.

This clone was recorded a few times. CDR3 loop: CASSVAATNEKLFF. The CDR3 nucleotides are TGTGCCAGCAGCGTCGCTGCAACTAATGAAAAACTGTTTTTT. The chain is built from TRBV9 and TRBJ1-4; D uncertain. CDR3 length equals 14 residues. Trimming removed 2 bases at V and 0 bases at J, with 5 bases between. Germline V gene data show CDR1 as SGDLS and CDR2 as YYNGEE.

The chain carries TRBV11-2 and TRBJ2-2; tentatively, D is TRBD1 (6 bases). The CDR3 is 17 amino acids. The V end was cut by 4 bases, the J end by 0 bases, with 15 bases between. Germline V lookup: CDR1 SGHAT, CDR2 FQNNGV. CDR3 residues: CASSSRYGGANTGELFF. The CDR3 DNA reads as TGTGCCAGCAGCTCCCGCTATGGGGGCGCGAACACCGGGGAGCTGTTTTTT. The complete variable domain, with remaining parts taken from reference TRBV11-2 and TRBJ2-2, reads EAGVAQSPRYKIIEKRQSVAFWCNPISGHATLYWYQQILGQGPKLLIQFQNNGVVDDSQLPKDRFSAERLKGVDSTLKIQPAKLEDSAVYLCASSSRYGGANTGELFFGEGSRLTVL.

The J gene is TRBJ2-5, the V gene TRBV21-1; the table's D call, TRBD2, was not checked against the DNA. TRBV21-1 is shown as a pseudogene. The CDR3 contains 15 residues. The CDR3 DNA reads as TGTGCCAGCAGCAAAGTAGCGGGGGGGCACGAGACCCAGTACTTC. Its translation: CASSKVAGGHETQYF.

The rearrangement joins TRBV30 to TRBJ2-5; D is perhaps TRBD1 (6 bases). The J call may be mistaken, given a closer DNA end match to TRBJ2-7. CDR3 length equals 14 residues. Germline V gene lookup returns CDR1 GTSNPN and CDR2 SVGIG (reference sequence). The CDR3, as DNA: TGTGCCTGGAGTGTACTGGGGGCCCACTACGAGCAGTACTTC. It is translated as CAWSVLGAHYEQYF.

The V and J genes are TRBV27 and TRBJ2-3, with 8 bases lining up with TRBD2. CDR3 length equals 14 residues. V shed 4 bases and J 3 bases; nucleotides not matched to a gene: 3. The germline gives CDR1 MNHEY, CDR2 SMNVEV (reference sequence). The CDR3: CASSWTSRTDTQYF. CDR3 nucleotide sequence: TGTGCCAGCAGTTGGACTAGCAGGACAGATACGCAGTATTTT.

The chain uses TRBV10-3 and TRBJ2-2; 8 bases are a match to TRBD2. The ends lost 0 bases at V and 9 bases at J; junction bases unmatched: 9. The CDR3 has 16 amino acids. Per the germline V gene, CDR1 is ENHRY and CDR2 is SYGVKD. CDR3 amino acids: CAISESDPGGSWELFF. DNA for the CDR3: TGTGCCATCAGTGAGTCGGACCCGGGAGGGAGCTGGGAGCTGTTTTTT.

This clone has more than one count but fewer than ten. J is TRBJ2-3 and V is TRBV9; D is possibly TRBD1 or TRBD2 (5 bases each). Germline V gene data show CDR1 as SGDLS and CDR2 as YYNGEE. There are 14 residues in the CDR3. V was pared by 6 bases and J by 3 bases, with 14 bases between. The chain's CDR3 is CASTTGTATDTQYF. The CDR3 DNA follows: TGTGCCAGCACCACCGGGACGGCTACAGATACGCAGTATTTT.

This chain uses TRBV7-2 with TRBJ2-2; D remains ambiguous. The CDR3 spans 14 residues. The V end lost 2 bases, the J end lost 1 base, and 5 bases lay between the germline ends. Per germline, CDR1 SGHTA and CDR2 FQGNSA. This chain's CDR3 is CASSLQRNTGELFF. In nucleotides, the CDR3 is TGTGCCAGCAGCTTACAAAGGAACACCGGGGAGCTGTTTTTT.

The chain joins TRBV10-3 to TRBJ2-3; 9 bases match TRBD1. Germline V lookup: CDR1 ENHRY, CDR2 SYGVKD. V shed 4 bases and J 5 bases; nucleotides not matched to a gene: 7. The CDR3 extends over 15 amino acids. The CDR3, as DNA: TGTGCCATCAGTGGGCCCCGACAGGGGGGAGATACGCAGTATTTT. It yields the protein CAISGPRQGGDTQYF.